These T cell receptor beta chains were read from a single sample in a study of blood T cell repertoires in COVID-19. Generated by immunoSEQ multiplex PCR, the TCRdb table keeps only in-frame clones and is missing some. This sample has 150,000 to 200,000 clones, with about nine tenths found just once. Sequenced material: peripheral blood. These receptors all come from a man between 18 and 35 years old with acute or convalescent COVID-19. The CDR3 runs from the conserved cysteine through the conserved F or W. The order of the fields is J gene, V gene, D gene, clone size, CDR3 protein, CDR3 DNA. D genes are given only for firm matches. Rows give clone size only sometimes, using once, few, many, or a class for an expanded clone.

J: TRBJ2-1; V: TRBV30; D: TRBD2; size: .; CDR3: CAWSRWGGDEQFF; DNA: TGTGCCTGGAGTCGGTGGGGGGGTGATGAGCAGTTCTTC
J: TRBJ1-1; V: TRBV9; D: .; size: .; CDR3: CASTPGGGPGNNVGAFF; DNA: TGTGCCAGCACACCGGGTGGGGGCCCGGGGAATAACGTAGGAGCTTTCTTT
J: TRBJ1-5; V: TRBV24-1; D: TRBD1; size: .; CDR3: CATSGTAYQPQHF; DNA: TGTGCCACCAGCGGGACAGCTTATCAGCCCCAGCATTTT
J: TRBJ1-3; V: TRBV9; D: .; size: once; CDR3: CASSVDFPAEGAGNTIYF; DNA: TGTGCCAGCAGCGTAGACTTTCCAGCAGAGGGGGCTGGAAACACCATATATTTT
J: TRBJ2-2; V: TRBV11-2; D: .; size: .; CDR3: CASSLVGGNTGELFF; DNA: TGTGCCAGCAGCTTAGTCGGGGGGAACACCGGGGAGCTGTTTTTT
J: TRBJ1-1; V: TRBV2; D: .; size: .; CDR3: CASKNPLVTVYTEAFF; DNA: TGTGCCAGCAAAAATCCCTTAGTAACGGTGTACACTGAAGCTTTCTTT
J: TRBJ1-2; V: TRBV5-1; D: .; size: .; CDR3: CASSPREPVNYGYTF; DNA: TGCGCCAGCAGCCCCAGGGAACCCGTCAACTATGGCTACACCTTC
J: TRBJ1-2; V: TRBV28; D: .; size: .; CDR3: CASIPSPNYGYTF; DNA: TGTGCCAGCATCCCGTCTCCTAACTATGGCTACACCTTC
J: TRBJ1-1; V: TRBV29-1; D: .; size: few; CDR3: CSVEDRGRGRRGTEAFF; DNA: TGCAGCGTTGAAGATCGGGGCAGGGGCAGGCGAGGCACTGAAGCTTTCTTT
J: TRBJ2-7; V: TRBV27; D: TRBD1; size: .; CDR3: CASSLQGAVYEQYF; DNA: TGTGCCAGCAGTTTGCAGGGGGCGGTGTACGAGCAGTACTTC
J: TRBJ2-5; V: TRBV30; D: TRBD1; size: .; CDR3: CAAVRGQVRGETQYF; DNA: TGTGCCGCAGTCAGGGGGCAAGTACGCGGGGAGACCCAGTACTTC
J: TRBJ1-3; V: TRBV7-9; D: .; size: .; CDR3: CASNAGGRGSPSGNTIYF; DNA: TGTGCCAGCAATGCAGGTGGGAGGGGCAGCCCCTCTGGAAACACCATATATTTT
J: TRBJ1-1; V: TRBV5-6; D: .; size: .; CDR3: CASSADLNTEAFF; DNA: TGTGCCAGCAGTGCGGATCTGAACACTGAAGCTTTCTTT
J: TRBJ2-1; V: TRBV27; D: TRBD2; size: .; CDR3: CASRTGTSGGVEQFF; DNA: TGTGCCAGCAGAACCGGGACTAGCGGGGGGGTTGAGCAGTTCTTC
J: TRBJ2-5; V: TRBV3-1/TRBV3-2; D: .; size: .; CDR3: CASSQTQETQYF; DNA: TGTGCCAGCAGCCAGACACAAGAGACCCAGTACTTC
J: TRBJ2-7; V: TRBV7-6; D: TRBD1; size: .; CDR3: CASSRQTGGLYEQYF; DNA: TGTGCCAGCAGCCGCCAGACAGGGGGGCTCTACGAGCAGTACTTC
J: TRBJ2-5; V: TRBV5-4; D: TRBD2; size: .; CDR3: CASSGGLAEGETQYF; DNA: TGTGCCAGCAGCGGAGGACTAGCGGAGGGGGAGACCCAGTACTTC
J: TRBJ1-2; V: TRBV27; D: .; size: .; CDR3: CASSSGGGAPNYGYTF; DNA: TGTGCCAGCAGTTCCGGAGGCGGGGCCCCTAACTATGGCTACACCTTC
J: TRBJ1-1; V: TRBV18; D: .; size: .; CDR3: CASSPGVATEAFF; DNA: TGTGCCAGCTCACCCGGAGTCGCCACTGAAGCTTTCTTT
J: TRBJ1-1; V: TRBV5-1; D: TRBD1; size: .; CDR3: CASSLGILQGSTEAFF; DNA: TGCGCCAGCAGCTTGGGAATTTTACAGGGGTCCACTGAAGCTTTCTTT
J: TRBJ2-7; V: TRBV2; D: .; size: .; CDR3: CASSPRGAYEQYF; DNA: TGTGCCAGCAGCCCTAGAGGAGCGTACGAGCAGTACTTC
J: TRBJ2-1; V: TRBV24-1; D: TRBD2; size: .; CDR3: CATSDATSGGASGEQFF; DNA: TGTGCCACCAGTGATGCAACTAGCGGGGGGGCCTCAGGTGAGCAGTTCTTC
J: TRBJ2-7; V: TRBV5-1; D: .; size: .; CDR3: CASSLAIDSTSEQYF; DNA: TGCGCCAGCAGCTTGGCCATCGACAGTACGTCCGAGCAGTACTTC
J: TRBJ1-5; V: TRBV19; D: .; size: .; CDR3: CASTALQGSNQPQHF; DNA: TGTGCCAGTACCGCGTTACAGGGAAGCAATCAGCCCCAGCATTTT
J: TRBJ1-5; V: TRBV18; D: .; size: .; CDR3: CASSAKTGIGNQPQHF; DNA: TGTGCCAGCTCAGCCAAAACAGGGATTGGGAATCAGCCCCAGCATTTT
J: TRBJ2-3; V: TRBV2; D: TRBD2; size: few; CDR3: CASNGGGGTDTQYF; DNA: TGTGCCAGCAACGGCGGGGGGGGCACAGATACGCAGTATTTT